The 4 T cell receptor beta chains below all came from one sample that was sequenced in a study of cytomegalovirus exposure and HLA in healthy donors. PCR primers comprised 60 Vbeta and 13 Jbeta primers. The repertoire was sequenced with immunoSEQ multiplex PCR; TCRdb's copy has only in-frame clones and lacks some. The sample lists 85,000 to 100,000 clones, over 60% occurring once. Sequencing was carried out using PBMCs. Source of these receptors: a male donor in good health and CMV-seropositive.

The chain uses TRBV9 and TRBJ1-3; the D gene is possibly TRBD1 (5 bases). The CDR3 contains 19 residues. From germline, CDR1 is SGDLS and CDR2 YYNGEE. Trimming took 4 bases from V and 0 from J, leaving 23 bases between them. The chain's CDR3 is CASSPSNGRGLYSGNTIYF. For the CDR3, the DNA is TGTGCCAGCAGCCCATCCAATGGAAGGGGCCTCTACTCTGGAAACACCATATATTTT.

In this sample, this clone turned up a few times. The rearrangement uses TRBV9 and TRBJ1-4; D gene ambiguous. There are 14 residues in the CDR3. V dropped 0 bases and J dropped 8 bases, with 11 bases sitting between them. Germline V CDR1 and CDR2: SGDLS, YYNGEE. CDR3 sequence reads: CASSVVERSEKLFF. The CDR3, as DNA: TGTGCCAGCAGCGTAGTTGAACGGAGCGAAAAACTGTTTTTT.

The chain employs TRBV29-1 and TRBJ1-3; D uncertain. The V end was cut by 5 bases, the J end by 2 bases, with 7 bases between. The CDR3 extends over 12 amino acids. Germline CDR1 and CDR2: SQVTM and ANQGSEA. CDR3 sequence: CSVLIAGNTIYF. The CDR3 region has the DNA TGCAGCGTTTTGATAGCTGGAAACACCATATATTTT.

The chain uses TRBV7-9 and TRBJ1-2; 7 bases agree with TRBD1. Germline loops: CDR1 SEHNR, CDR2 FQNEAQ (reference sequence). The CDR3 runs to 15 residues. J lost 7 bases, V lost 2 bases, and 10 bases had no gene match. The CDR3 protein is CASSLRGLVKGGYTF. The CDR3 nucleotides read TGTGCCAGCAGCTTAAGGGGGCTAGTAAAAGGTGGCTACACCTTC.